The rows below give T cell receptor beta chains drawn from one sample of a study of response to subunit inactivated influenza vaccine. Each CDR3 protein is one row after TCRdb ran MiXCR on the RT-PCR reads. The data contain about 570,000 distinct CDR3 sequences, 10% to 15% of them seen just once; the ten biggest clones take up roughly a tenth. The sequences come from PBMCs from blood, collected on the day of vaccination. The receptors derive from a man aged 45 to 65 who received an inactivated influenza vaccine. Both conserved end residues are part of each CDR3. The D gene is left open where the match is weak.

>-|TRBV24-1|TRBJ2-1
CATRAGSSYNEQFF
>TRBD1|TRBV2|TRBJ2-7
CASSEGVDRGREQYF
>-|TRBV28|TRBJ2-1
CASRPRRLHKNNEQFF
>TRBD2|TRBV3-1|TRBJ2-1
CASSQGLAGYGQFF
>TRBD2|TRBV7-2|TRBJ2-7
CASSLGGSTYEQYF
>TRBD2|TRBV20-1|TRBJ2-5
CSASPWSGGRETQYF
>-|TRBV7-9|TRBJ2-5
CASRLSETQYF
>TRBD1|TRBV5-6|TRBJ2-1
CASSVGTGQNEQFF
>-|TRBV3-1|TRBJ1-3
CASSQDGRRSTGNTIYF
>-|TRBV4-2|TRBJ2-1
CASSQDRDSIYNEQFF
>-|TRBV6-5|TRBJ1-4
CASSYSGGGSEKLFF
>TRBD1|TRBV27|TRBJ1-2
CASSLSRGIYGYTF
>-|TRBV30|TRBJ1-4
CAWSLGWGNEKLFF
>TRBD2|TRBV12-3/TRBV12-4|TRBJ2-5
CASSLDLAGLQETQYF
>TRBD1|TRBV5-1|TRBJ2-7
CASSLGTGGGYEQYF
>TRBD2|TRBV12-3/TRBV12-4|TRBJ2-1
CASTLSGGAHNEQFF
>-|TRBV20-1|TRBJ2-7
CSARDRRKYYEQYF
>-|TRBV11-2|TRBJ2-2
CASSARISVNTGELFF
>TRBD2|TRBV4-2|TRBJ2-1
CASSQDGLTSGFLYNEQFF
>-|TRBV20-1|TRBJ2-3
CSAPEGRGTPGPPDTQYF
>-|TRBV7-8|TRBJ2-2
CASSLQAGTTGELFF
>TRBD2|TRBV7-6|TRBJ2-3
CASSLGGLVDTQYF
>TRBD1|TRBV27|TRBJ2-3
CASSSQGASTDTQYF
>-|TRBV24-1|TRBJ2-1
CATSDSAGPWFF
>TRBD1|TRBV20-1|TRBJ2-3
CSASQDRGGTDTQYF
>-|TRBV5-4|TRBJ2-7
CASSPRGGQLGEQYF
>TRBD2|TRBV27|TRBJ2-3
CASSSLAGAHTDTQYF
>-|TRBV6-1|TRBJ2-5
CASTRDLQETQYF
>TRBD1|TRBV29-1|TRBJ2-3
CSVGQGTGTDTQYF